This entry concerns a single T cell receptor beta chain. The antigen is undetermined. Germline V lookup: CDR1 SGHTA, CDR2 FQGNSA. This CDR3 region has 18 residues. V shed 0 bases, J shed 4 bases, and the junction held 9 bases outside the gene matches. This record belongs to a study of post-analysis software for immune sequencing data. Study-level results: About five TRBV segments were more frequent in patients than controls; TRBV5-6, TRBV5-1 and TRBV20-1 belonged to this group.

Unique molecular identifiers were built into the TCR beta cDNA libraries. From the PCR reads, TCRdb called clonotypes with MiXCR, one entry per CDR3 protein. The profile shows about 770,000 distinct CDR3 sequences, 46% of them singletons. Sequencing used blood. This chain uses TRBV7-2 with TRBJ2-3, with TRBD2 matching over 11 bases. This receptor was taken from a girl between 10 and 17 years old with multiple sclerosis. The CDR3 loop reads CASSLAPTSGSSPDTQYF. The CDR3 DNA reads as TGTGCCAGCAGCTTAGCCCCAACTAGCGGGAGCTCCCCAGATACGCAGTATTTT.